This T cell receptor (beta chain) appears in the sequencing data of a study of T cell changes during pregnancy in multiple sclerosis. TCRdb's copy holds only in-frame clones and misses some; the assay was immunoSEQ multiplex PCR. This repertoire shows tens of thousands of clones, approximately 86% found once; its top ten account for 15% to 19%. The CDR3 has 18 amino acids. Losses at the gene ends were 0 bases for V and 4 bases for J; bases not matched to a gene: 11. The germline gives CDR1 SGDLS, CDR2 YYNGEE. This clonotype was sampled from a female donor in good health, enrolled as a control in a pregnancy study. V is TRBV9 and J is TRBJ2-2, with TRBD2 matching 8 bases. Here the sequenced sample was CD8+ T cells from peripheral blood mononuclear cells, taken in the first trimester of pregnancy. CDR3 residues: CASSVDELAGGVTGELFF. DNA for the CDR3: TGTGCCAGCAGCGTAGATGAATTGGCGGGAGGTGTCACCGGGGAGCTGTTTTTT. Using reference TRBV9 and TRBJ2-2 for the parts outside the CDR3, the full variable domain is DSGVTQTPKHLITATGQRVTLRCSPRSGDLSVYWYQQSLDQGLQFLIQYYNGEERAKGNILERFSAQQFPDLHSELNLSSLELGDSALYFCASSVDELAGGVTGELFFGEGSRLTVL.